Listed below are T cell receptor beta chains from one sample, sequenced in a study of shared clonotypes between healthy human individuals. Some clones are missing from TCRdb's copy, which holds only in-frame ones; the method was immunoSEQ multiplex PCR. The repertoire holds just over 2,000,000 clones, with over 85% as singletons. Sequences were obtained from naive CD8+ T cells sorted from blood. Receptor source: a man aged 18 to 29 in good health. Each CDR3 is given with its conserved first and last residue. A D gene is named only where the DNA matches it firmly. Size values are once, few and many counts, or a class for expanded clones, and some rows have none.

d_gene	abundance	v_gene	j_gene	CDR3nt	CDR3aa
-	-	TRBV30	TRBJ1-1	TGTGCCTGGAGCTGGGGTACTGAAGCTTTCTTT	CAWSWGTEAFF
-	-	TRBV13	TRBJ2-7	TGTGCCAGCAGCTTAGGTGGCGGATACGAGCAGTACTTC	CASSLGGGYEQYF
TRBD2	-	TRBV6-1	TRBJ2-5	TGTGCCAGCAGTGAGCTAGCGGGAGCGCAAGAGACCCAGTACTTC	CASSELAGAQETQYF
TRBD1	-	TRBV27	TRBJ2-7	TGTGCCAGCAGTCCTATCCCCGGGACAGTCTACGAGCAGTACTTC	CASSPIPGTVYEQYF
-	-	TRBV4-3	TRBJ2-7	TGCGCCAGCAGCCAAGGGGCTAGCTACGAGCAGTACTTC	CASSQGASYEQYF
TRBD2	once	TRBV7-9	TRBJ2-1	TGTGCCAGCAGCTCGCCCGGGACTAGCTTAAATGAGCAGTTCTTC	CASSSPGTSLNEQFF
-	-	TRBV4-1	TRBJ2-1	TGCGCCAGCAGCCAAGATTCAGCGGATGAGCAGTTCTTC	CASSQDSADEQFF
-	-	TRBV4-1	TRBJ1-3	TGCGCCAGCAGCCAGCCTACAGGAAGTGGAAACACCATATATTTT	CASSQPTGSGNTIYF
-	-	TRBV10-1	TRBJ2-3	TGCGCCAGCAGTTCGACTACCACAACAGATACGCAGTATTTT	CASSSTTTTDTQYF
-	few	TRBV7-9	TRBJ2-2	TGTGCCAGCAGCTTAGTCGGGGCCGCCGGGGAGCTGTTTTTT	CASSLVGAAGELFF
-	-	TRBV30	TRBJ2-1	TGTGCCTGGAGTGTAGGGCCGAGTGGACTTGAGCAGTTCTTC	CAWSVGPSGLEQFF
-	-	TRBV5-1	TRBJ1-1	TGCGCCAGCAGCTTCGACCTAAGCGAAGCTGAAGCTTTCTTT	CASSFDLSEAEAFF
-	-	TRBV7-9	TRBJ1-5	TGTGCCAGCAGCTTTCCCCAGGAGGTCAATCAGCCCCAGCATTTT	CASSFPQEVNQPQHF
-	once	TRBV7-9	TRBJ1-3	TGTGCCAGCAGCCGCGGATTGGACAGACCCTCTGGAAACACCATATATTTT	CASSRGLDRPSGNTIYF
-	-	TRBV5-6	TRBJ2-7	TGTGCCAGCAGCTTGGCTAGCAGCTACTACGAGCAGTACTTC	CASSLASSYYEQYF
-	-	TRBV6-5	TRBJ2-2	TGTGCCAGCAGTTACTCGGGCGGGACAATGGGCGGGGAGCTGTTTTTT	CASSYSGGTMGGELFF
-	-	TRBV2	TRBJ2-7	TGTGCCAGCAGTAAGACCGGGACCGCCCCGGAGCAGTACTTC	CASSKTGTAPEQYF
-	once	TRBV19	TRBJ2-1	TGTGCCAGTAGTTTCTTCTCGGAGGTTGGAAATGAGCAGTTCTTC	CASSFFSEVGNEQFF
-	once	TRBV19	TRBJ1-3	TGTGCCAGTAGCGAGGGACACTTATTCTCTGGAAACACCATATATTTT	CASSEGHLFSGNTIYF
-	-	TRBV27	TRBJ1-2	TGTGCCAGCAGTTCTGCCGTCTCGGACTATGGCTACACCTTC	CASSSAVSDYGYTF
-	-	TRBV30	TRBJ2-1	TGTGCCTGGAGTGGGTGGGGTTCGGTTGAGCAGTTCTTC	CAWSGWGSVEQFF
TRBD1	-	TRBV11-2	TRBJ2-7	TGTGCCAGCAGCTTAGGACCCGACAGGGTCGAGCAGTACTTC	CASSLGPDRVEQYF
-	-	TRBV25-1	TRBJ2-5	TGTGCCAGCAGTGAATACAGGGAAGGGGAGACCCAGTACTTC	CASSEYREGETQYF
TRBD2	-	TRBV2	TRBJ2-7	TGTGCCAGCAGTGAAGCTAGCGGGACCGGGTACGAGCAGTACTTC	CASSEASGTGYEQYF
TRBD1	-	TRBV7-9	TRBJ2-5	TGTGCCAGCAGCTTAAAGGGACAGGGGGCAGACCAAGAGACCCAGTACTTC	CASSLKGQGADQETQYF
-	-	TRBV9	TRBJ2-1	TGTGCCAGCAGCGTTGGGGGTTCGAGCTCCTACAATGAGCAGTTCTTC	CASSVGGSSSYNEQFF
-	few	TRBV30	TRBJ1-6	TGTGCCTGGAGTAACGGGGGCGGTAATTCACCCCTCCACTTT	CAWSNGGGNSPLHF
-	-	TRBV5-1	TRBJ2-1	TGCGCCAGCAAAAAGTCAACAGGAATTACCTACAATGAGCAGTTCTTC	CASKKSTGITYNEQFF
-	-	TRBV2	TRBJ1-5	TGTGCCAGCAGGCCGGTAGACGGTCAGCCCCAGCATTTT	CASRPVDGQPQHF
TRBD2	-	TRBV30	TRBJ2-3	TGTGCCTGGAATTGGGCGGGGGTTCAAAGCTCAGATACGCAGTATTTT	CAWNWAGVQSSDTQYF
TRBD2	-	TRBV7-9	TRBJ2-1	TGTGCCAGCAGCTTTACTAGCGACAATGAGCAGTTCTTC	CASSFTSDNEQFF
-	-	TRBV7-3	TRBJ1-1	TGTGCCAGCAGCTTAGATCCGAGGGGATCGAACACTGAAGCTTTCTTT	CASSLDPRGSNTEAFF
-	-	TRBV9	TRBJ1-6	TGTGCCAGCAGCGTAGACGGGGGCCCTACGGATAATTCACCCCTCCACTTT	CASSVDGGPTDNSPLHF
-	-	TRBV2	TRBJ2-4	TGTGCCAGCAGTGAGTGGTCGAGCCCCAACATTCAGTACTTC	CASSEWSSPNIQYF
TRBD1	-	TRBV7-9	TRBJ1-6	TGTGCCAGCAGCCCCGGGACAGATTATAATTCACCCCTCCACTTT	CASSPGTDYNSPLHF
TRBD2	-	TRBV7-9	TRBJ2-1	TGTGCCAGCAGCCCAGCCGGGACTAGCGGCTACAATGAGCAGTTCTTC	CASSPAGTSGYNEQFF
-	-	TRBV11-2	TRBJ1-5	TGTGCCAGCAGCTCCTACAATCAGCCCCAGCATTTT	CASSSYNQPQHF
TRBD1	-	TRBV10-3	TRBJ1-2	TGTGCCATCAGTGAATGGGGACAGGGACCTACTAACTATGGCTACACCTTC	CAISEWGQGPTNYGYTF
-	-	TRBV25-1	TRBJ2-7	TGTGCCAGCAGTGACCCAACCTACGAGCAGTACTTC	CASSDPTYEQYF
-	-	TRBV4-3	TRBJ1-1	TGCGCCAGCAGCCAAGTTATGAACACTGAAGCTTTCTTT	CASSQVMNTEAFF
-	few	TRBV5-1	TRBJ2-7	TGCGCCAGCAGCTTGGAAGGGTACGAGCAGTACTTC	CASSLEGYEQYF
TRBD2	-	TRBV27	TRBJ2-7	TGTGCCAGCAGGGGACTAGCGGCCCACGAGCAGTACTTC	CASRGLAAHEQYF
TRBD1	few	TRBV13	TRBJ2-7	TGTGCCAGCAGCCCTCGACAGGGGGCCTACGAGCAGTACTTC	CASSPRQGAYEQYF
-	-	TRBV11-3	TRBJ2-7	TGTGCCAGCAGCTTAGGGGAAACCCCCCCTCTCAACGAGCAGTACTTC	CASSLGETPPLNEQYF
-	-	TRBV2	TRBJ2-7	TGTGCCAGCAGCCCAGCAGGCTCCTACGAGCAGTACTTC	CASSPAGSYEQYF
TRBD2	once	TRBV5-6	TRBJ2-7	TGTGCCAGCAGCTTGCTAACCGGGGGGAGCAACGAGCAGTACTTC	CASSLLTGGSNEQYF
-	few	TRBV30	TRBJ1-1	TGTGCCTGGAGTGGGCAGCCGAACACTGAAGCTTTCTTT	CAWSGQPNTEAFF
-	-	TRBV4-3	TRBJ2-3	TGCGCCAGCAGCCAAGAAATTCCGGGTAGTAGTGCAGATACGCAGTATTTT	CASSQEIPGSSADTQYF
-	-	TRBV18	TRBJ1-2	TGTGCCAGCTCAACTGACGGAGCCTATGGCTACACCTTC	CASSTDGAYGYTF
-	once	TRBV5-6	TRBJ2-2	TGTGCCAGCAGCCCCGGGAGGAACACCGGGGAGCTGTTTTTT	CASSPGRNTGELFF
-	once	TRBV7-9	TRBJ1-4	TGTGCCAGCAGCGCATGGACAACTAATGAAAAACTGTTTTTT	CASSAWTTNEKLFF
TRBD2	-	TRBV6-5	TRBJ2-5	TGTGCCAGCAGCCAGGGACTAGCGGGGGAGACCCAGTACTTC	CASSQGLAGETQYF
TRBD2	-	TRBV30	TRBJ2-1	TGTGCCAGAAGCGGGGGTGTGAATGAGCAGTTCTTC	CARSGGVNEQFF
-	-	TRBV27	TRBJ2-1	TGTGCCAGCAGTTTATACGCAGGGGGGGTACAACACAATGAGCAGTTCTTC	CASSLYAGGVQHNEQFF
-	-	TRBV7-9	TRBJ2-1	TGTGCCAGCAGCTCTAGGGGGGCTAGCTCCTACAATGAGCAGTTCTTC	CASSSRGASSYNEQFF
-	-	TRBV6-5	TRBJ2-7	TGTGCCAGCAGTTATGGGGGGGGCGCTTCCTACGAGCAGTACTTC	CASSYGGGASYEQYF
-	once	TRBV28	TRBJ2-5	TGTGCCAGCAGTTCCCTAGACAGGGAGGGAGTAGAGACCCAGTACTTC	CASSSLDREGVETQYF
-	-	TRBV29-1	TRBJ2-5	TGCAGTGTACAGTGGGGGAGGGAGACCCAGTACTTC	CSVQWGRETQYF
-	-	TRBV6-5	TRBJ1-5	TGTGCCAGCAGTTACCGAGCAGGGCTTAGCAATCAGCCCCAGCATTTT	CASSYRAGLSNQPQHF
-	-	TRBV7-8	TRBJ1-1	TGTGCCAGCAGCTTAGTCCAGGTTGGGGAAACTGAAGCTTTCTTT	CASSLVQVGETEAFF